This section outlines one T cell receptor (beta chain) sequence together with its context. Its antigen is unidentified. This entry is derived from a study of CD8+ T cells in alopecia areata. About the research overall: A regimen of oral tofacitinib, 5 to 10 mg twice daily, was given to treated patients. A 6-month period off drug followed tofacitinib, which lasted 6 to 18 months. Whole-study results and caveats: Affected scalp, especially in alopecia totalis/universalis, had a higher clonality than normal scalp did.

The germline gives CDR1 SGHRS, CDR2 YFSETQ. V was pared by 5 bases and J by 5 bases, with 8 bases between. This CDR3 contains 11 residues. Collection of lesional scalp punch biopsies and peripheral blood was performed in alopecia areata patients. It was cDNA, reverse transcribed from extracted RNA, that served as the sequencing template. Profiled with immunoSEQ multiplex PCR; TCRdb holds only in-frame clones, not every one. The sample includes 120,000 or so clones, roughly 61% of them seen just once. The TCR originated in a human donor with alopecia areata. The V call is TRBV5-1, the J call TRBJ2-7; possible D gene TRBD2, 5 bases. The source material was CD4+ T cells sorted from blood, sampled at week 0. This CDR3 reads CASRNGDEQYF. Written as DNA, the CDR3 is TGCGCCAGCAGAAACGGGGACGAGCAGTACTTC.